This passage covers 17 T cell receptor beta chains from one sample sequenced in a study of CD8 T cells in ankylosing spondylitis. Study-level findings and limits: Characteristic, it appeared, of ankylosing spondylitis blood was a TCR beta motif of about eight highly homologous variants.

MiXCR was run by TCRdb on the 5' RACE reads, yielding one entry per CDR3 protein. The repertoire includes about 540,000 distinct CDR3 sequences, approximately 12% of them detected once, and 6.8% sits in the top ten. These receptors have no known antigen. The specimen was blood, either unsorted or a sorted T cell fraction (not recorded which). These receptor sequences come from a male donor with ankylosing spondylitis.

The chain links TRBV19 to TRBJ2-5; D may be TRBD2 (5 bases). The CDR3 runs to 14 residues. Germline values: CDR1 LNHDA, CDR2 SQIVND (reference sequence). V dropped 1 base and J dropped 4 bases, with 10 bases sitting between them. The CDR3 coding sequence is TGTGCCAGTAGTATAGGGAGGCTCTCAGAGACCCAGTACTTC. This encodes CASSIGRLSETQYF.

The table lists this clonotype with a few counts. The chain uses TRBV5-1 and TRBJ2-1; a possible D gene is TRBD1 (5 bases). V lost 2 bases, J lost 8 bases, and 14 bases lay in between. Germline-derived CDR1 and CDR2 are SGHRS and YFSETQ. This CDR3 comprises 14 residues. The CDR3 sequence is CASSLVLQGDEQFF. The CDR3 DNA sequence: TGCGCCAGCAGCTTAGTACTGCAGGGCGATGAGCAGTTCTTC.

The chain links TRBV20-1 to TRBJ2-7; 9 nucleotides line up with TRBD2. J lost 6 bases, V lost 5 bases, and 8 bases had no gene match. Looked up from germline, CDR1 is DFQATT and CDR2 is SNEGSKA (reference sequence). The CDR3 has 13 amino acids. The CDR3 region is CSAGREGSREQYF. For the CDR3, the DNA is TGCAGTGCTGGGCGGGAGGGGTCTCGCGAGCAGTACTTC.

This clonotype was recorded many times. This rearrangement joins TRBV5-1 to TRBJ2-6; D is uncertain. CDR1 and CDR2 (germline): SGHRS, YFSETQ. V was cut by 4 bases and J by 2 bases, with 19 bases left in between. The CDR3 contains 18 residues. The CDR3 region has the DNA TGCGCCAGCAGCGAGAGGTCCCCCACAGTGCCTGGGGCCAACGTCCTGACTTTC. Amino acids: CASSERSPTVPGANVLTF.

This clonotype was counted many times. The V and J genes are TRBV29-1 and TRBJ2-1; D may match TRBD1 or TRBD2 (6 bases each). In germline, CDR1 is SQVTM, CDR2 ANQGSEA. Trimming stripped 4 bases from V and 3 bases from J, with 22 bases between. This CDR3 contains 17 residues. CDR3 DNA sequence: TGCAGCGTTGGGGGACACCCGGGAGCCCTTTACTACAATGAGCAGTTCTTC. Protein sequence: CSVGGHPGALYYNEQFF.

In its sample, this clonotype was seen a few times. The chain has TRBV5-1 and TRBJ1-5, with D perhaps matching TRBD1 (5 bases). The CDR3 sequence is 14 residues long. Trimming stripped 3 bases from V and 3 bases from J, with 10 bases between. Germline V gene sequence: CDR1 SGHRS, CDR2 YFSETQ. This CDR3 reads CASSWDGPNQPQHF. The CDR3 DNA reads TGCGCCAGCAGCTGGGACGGGCCCAATCAGCCCCAGCATTTT.

The chain is built from TRBV5-6 and TRBJ1-4; D ambiguous. This CDR3 has 12 amino acids. The V and J ends lost 7 bases and 3 bases respectively, with 7 bases between them. Germline V gives CDR1 SGHDT, CDR2 YYEEEE. In DNA, the CDR3 is TGTGCCAGCGGAACTCCTAATGAAAAACTGTTTTTT. Translated, it gives CASGTPNEKLFF.

There are a few counts of this clonotype. The rearrangement joins TRBV9 to TRBJ2-1; weak D call: TRBD2 (5 bases). There are 16 residues in the CDR3. V was shortened by 0 bases and J by 0 bases, with 10 bases between the two germline ends. Per germline, CDR1 SGDLS and CDR2 YYNGEE. The CDR3 here is CASSVDPGSSYNEQFF. The DNA of the CDR3 is TGTGCCAGCAGCGTAGATCCGGGAAGCTCCTACAATGAGCAGTTCTTC.

This clonotype turned up a few times. The genes are TRBV25-1 and TRBJ1-3; D gene ambiguous. Between the trimmed V and J ends, which lost 3 bases and 0 bases, there was a span of 9 bases. In germline, CDR1 is MGHDK, CDR2 SYGVNS. The CDR3 runs 15 residues. The CDR3 loop reads CASSDPRTSGNTIYF. Here the CDR3 DNA reads TGTGCCAGCAGTGATCCTCGGACCTCTGGAAACACCATATATTTT.

The chain is built from TRBV4-2 and TRBJ1-5, with 12 nucleotides matching TRBD1. The germline CDR1 and CDR2 sequences are LGHNA and YNFKEQ. V trimming: 3 bases; J trimming: 7 bases; junction bases outside the gene matches: 7. There are 16 residues in the CDR3. CDR3 bases: TGTGCCAGCAGCCACGCCGGGACAGGGGGCGGGCAGCCCCAGCATTTT. It specifies CASSHAGTGGGQPQHF.

The V call is TRBV11-2, the J call TRBJ2-1, with a tentative D call TRBD2 (5 bases). This CDR3 has 14 residues. Germline V gives CDR1 SGHAT, CDR2 FQNNGV. Trimming took 4 bases from V and 6 from J, leaving 13 bases between them. The CDR3 protein is CASSSRGRGNEQFF. The CDR3, as DNA: TGTGCCAGCAGCTCCCGTGGGAGAGGCAATGAGCAGTTCTTC.

This clonotype has ten or more counts. The V and J genes are TRBV2 and TRBJ2-1; D remains unclear. Trimming removed 7 bases at V and 9 bases at J, with 19 bases between. Per the germline V gene, CDR1 is SNHLY and CDR2 is FYNNEI. This CDR3 contains 14 residues. In nucleotides, the CDR3 is TGTGCCAGCAATAGGCTAGAGGTAGGCGGTGAGCAGTTCTTC. Translated, it gives CASNRLEVGGEQFF.

The sample holds a few counts of this clonotype. The chain uses TRBV7-9 and TRBJ1-1; the D gene is possibly TRBD1 (5 bases). Trimming left V 5 bases short and J 3 bases short, with 19 bases between. Germline lookup yields CDR1 SEHNR and CDR2 FQNEAQ (reference sequence). The CDR3 has 16 residues. The CDR3: CASSRGTVGRDTEAFF. CDR3 sequence (DNA): TGTGCCAGCAGCCGGGGGACTGTCGGTCGGGACACTGAAGCTTTCTTT.

This clonotype was seen repeatedly, ten times or more. CDR3 amino acids: CSARVVGQGVYNEQFF. CDR3 bases: TGCAGTGCTAGAGTAGTCGGACAAGGGGTTTACAATGAGCAGTTCTTC. This chain connects TRBV20-1 to TRBJ2-1; D may be TRBD1 (5 bases). CDR1 is DFQATT and CDR2 is SNEGSKA in the germline V gene (reference sequence). There are 16 residues in the CDR3. V shed 1 base and J shed 4 bases, with 17 bases lying between them.

Here the CDR3 reads CASSPLGGPYGYTF. DNA of the CDR3: TGTGCCAGCAGTCCCCTAGGGGGCCCCTATGGCTACACCTTC. The chain combines TRBV6-1 with TRBJ1-2, with 7 bases identical to TRBD1. The V and J ends lost 5 bases and 4 bases, in that order; junction bases with no gene match: 7. Germline V lookup: CDR1 MNHNS, CDR2 SASEGT. CDR3 length: 14 residues.

The J gene is TRBJ2-7, the V gene TRBV15, with a possible D match to TRBD1 (5 bases). Germline assignment: CDR1 LNHNV and CDR2 YYDKDF (reference sequence). This CDR3 region has 16 residues. The ends were cut back, 3 bases at V and 1 base at J, with 16 bases in the middle. Written as DNA, the CDR3 is TGTGCCACCAGCAGGGAGTACCTCAGGGATTCCTACGAGCAGTACTTC. This gives the protein CATSREYLRDSYEQYF.

The CDR3 is CSAPGDPGPTRYNEQFF. For the CDR3, the DNA is TGCAGTGCCCCGGGAGATCCGGGACCAACAAGGTACAATGAGCAGTTCTTC. This chain links TRBV20-1 with TRBJ2-1, with TRBD2 as a possible D gene (6 bases). CDR1 is DFQATT and CDR2 is SNEGSKA in the germline V gene (reference sequence). The CDR3 is 17 amino acids. V was cut by 6 bases and J by 4 bases, with 25 bases left in between.